Below, 10 T cell receptor beta chains from the same sample are listed, as sequenced in a study of blood T cell repertoires in COVID-19. Profiled with immunoSEQ multiplex PCR; TCRdb holds only in-frame clones, not every one. The sample has about 120,000 clones, approximately 90% seen once. Material for sequencing was peripheral blood. These receptors came from a man aged 40-49 years with acute or convalescent COVID-19.

This chain uses TRBV19 with TRBJ2-2, with TRBD2 matching over 9 bases. The ends lost 3 bases at V and 1 base at J; junction bases unmatched: 6. Germline CDR1 and CDR2: LNHDA and SQIVND (reference sequence). The length of the CDR3 is 17 residues. CDR3 DNA: TGTGCCAGTAGTATGTGGGCTAGCGGGGTGAACACCGGGGAGCTGTTTTTT. It translates to CASSMWASGVNTGELFF.

Concerning this clone itself: At one boundary the junction diverges from the germline segment, which might be a read error. This sequence joins TRBV7-7 and TRBJ2-2; no clear D gene. This CDR3 region has 13 residues. Germline-derived CDR1 and CDR2 are SSHAT and FNYEAQ (reference sequence). The CDR3 nucleotides read TGTGCTAGCAGCTTAGTTTTCGCCGGGGAGCTGTTTTTT. Its protein product is CASSLVFAGELFF.

This clone has just one count. V usage is TRBV9 and J usage is TRBJ2-7, with a weak D call TRBD2 (5 bases). Germline CDR1 SGDLS, CDR2 YYNGEE. V lost 4 bases and J lost 3, with 11 bases in between. CDR3 size: 13 residues. The CDR3 DNA sequence: TGTGCCAGCAGCCCAGGAGGCTTCTACGAGCAGTACTTC. Its protein is CASSPGGFYEQYF.

This clone occurred a few times. The chain carries TRBV19 and TRBJ1-4; TRBD1 matches at 11 bases. The V gene's germline CDR1 is LNHDA and CDR2 SQIVND (reference sequence). With V trimmed by 3 bases and J by 8 bases, 5 bases remained unmatched. This CDR3 is 15 amino acids long. CDR3 residues: CASSIRTGGPEKLFF. In nucleotides, the CDR3 is TGTGCCAGTAGTATTCGGACAGGGGGCCCGGAAAAACTGTTTTTT.

The V gene is TRBV18, the J gene TRBJ1-4; a weak D match, TRBD1 (6 bases). V lost 6 bases and J lost 6, with 11 bases in between. Germline lookup yields CDR1 KGHSH and CDR2 LQKENI. This CDR3 is built from 13 residues. The DNA of the CDR3 is TGTGCCAGCTCGGGACGGACAGATGAAAAACTGTTTTTT. This encodes CASSGRTDEKLFF.

The genes are TRBV6-6 and TRBJ1-5; D is uncertain. The V gene lost 7 bases and the J gene lost 7 bases, with 17 bases spanning the gap. This CDR3 is 14 amino acids long. Germline V CDR1 and CDR2: MNHNY, SVGAGI (reference sequence). The CDR3 loop is CASNEHGEPQPQHF. CDR3 DNA: TGTGCCAGCAACGAACACGGGGAACCCCAGCCCCAGCATTTT.

The rearrangement joins TRBV6-5 to TRBJ2-7; D is perhaps TRBD2 (6 bases). The germline V gene has CDR1 MNHEY and CDR2 SVGAGI. The length of the CDR3 is 15 residues. Trimming shortened V by 6 bases and J by 2 bases, and 17 bases separated the two germline ends. DNA for the CDR3: TGTGCCAGCAGCCGGGCGGGACGGGGGACCTACGAGCAGTACTTC. Amino acid sequence: CASSRAGRGTYEQYF.

This clone was seen only once. The chain links TRBV6-4 to TRBJ1-5, with D possibly being TRBD1 (6 bases). Trimming left V 2 bases short and J 0 bases short, with 23 bases between. The CDR3 sequence is 20 residues long. Germline CDR1 is MRHNA and CDR2 is SNTAGT. CDR3 protein: CASSDPSPTTGNYSNQPQHF. The CDR3 DNA follows: TGTGCCAGCAGTGACCCGAGCCCCACCACAGGGAACTATAGCAATCAGCCCCAGCATTTT.

This clone was counted between two and nine times. This chain uses TRBV6-4 with TRBJ2-3; 7 positions agree with TRBD2. Germline V gives CDR1 MRHNA, CDR2 SNTAGT. The J segment lost 2 bases and the V segment lost 3 bases, leaving 2 bases of the junction unmatched. The CDR3 loop spans 14 amino acids. Here the CDR3 reads CASSEGLPTDTQYF. The CDR3 nucleotides are TGTGCCAGCAGTGAGGGACTACCCACAGATACGCAGTATTTT.

The chain links TRBV14 to TRBJ2-1, with D tentatively TRBD2 (5 bases). V dropped 4 bases and J dropped 10 bases, with 14 bases sitting between them. The CDR3 covers 13 residues. The germline CDR1 and CDR2 sequences are SGHDN and FVKESK. The CDR3 is CASSLKRRVEQFF. In nucleotides, the CDR3 is TGTGCCAGCAGCCTTAAAAGGCGGGTCGAGCAGTTCTTC.